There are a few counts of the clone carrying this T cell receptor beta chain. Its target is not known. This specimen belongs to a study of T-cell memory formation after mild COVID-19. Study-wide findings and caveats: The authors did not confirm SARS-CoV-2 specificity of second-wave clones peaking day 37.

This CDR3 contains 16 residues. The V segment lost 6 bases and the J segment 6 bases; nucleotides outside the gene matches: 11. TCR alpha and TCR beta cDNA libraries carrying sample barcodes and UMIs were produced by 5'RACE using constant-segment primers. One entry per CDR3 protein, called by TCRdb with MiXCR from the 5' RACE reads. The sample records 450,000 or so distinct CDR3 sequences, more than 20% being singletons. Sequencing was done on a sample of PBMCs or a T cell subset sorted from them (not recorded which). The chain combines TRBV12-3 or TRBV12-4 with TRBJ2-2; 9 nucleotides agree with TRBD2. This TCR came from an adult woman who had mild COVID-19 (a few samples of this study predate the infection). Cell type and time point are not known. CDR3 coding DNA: TGTGCCAGCAGCTGGACTAGCGATGTTCAAGCCGGGGAGCTGTTTTTT. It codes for CASSWTSDVQAGELFF.